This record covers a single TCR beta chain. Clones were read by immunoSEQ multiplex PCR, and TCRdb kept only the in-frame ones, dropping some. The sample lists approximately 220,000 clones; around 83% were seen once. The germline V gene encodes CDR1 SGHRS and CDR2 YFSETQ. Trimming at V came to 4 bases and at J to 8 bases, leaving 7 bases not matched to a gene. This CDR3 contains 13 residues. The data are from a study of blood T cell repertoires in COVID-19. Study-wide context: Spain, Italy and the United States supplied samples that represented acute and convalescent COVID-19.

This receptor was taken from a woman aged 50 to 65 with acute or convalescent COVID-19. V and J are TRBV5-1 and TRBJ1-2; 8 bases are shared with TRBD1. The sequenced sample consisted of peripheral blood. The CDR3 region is CASSAGGAGGYTF. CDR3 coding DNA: TGCGCCAGCAGCGCAGGGGGCGCGGGCGGCTACACCTTC.